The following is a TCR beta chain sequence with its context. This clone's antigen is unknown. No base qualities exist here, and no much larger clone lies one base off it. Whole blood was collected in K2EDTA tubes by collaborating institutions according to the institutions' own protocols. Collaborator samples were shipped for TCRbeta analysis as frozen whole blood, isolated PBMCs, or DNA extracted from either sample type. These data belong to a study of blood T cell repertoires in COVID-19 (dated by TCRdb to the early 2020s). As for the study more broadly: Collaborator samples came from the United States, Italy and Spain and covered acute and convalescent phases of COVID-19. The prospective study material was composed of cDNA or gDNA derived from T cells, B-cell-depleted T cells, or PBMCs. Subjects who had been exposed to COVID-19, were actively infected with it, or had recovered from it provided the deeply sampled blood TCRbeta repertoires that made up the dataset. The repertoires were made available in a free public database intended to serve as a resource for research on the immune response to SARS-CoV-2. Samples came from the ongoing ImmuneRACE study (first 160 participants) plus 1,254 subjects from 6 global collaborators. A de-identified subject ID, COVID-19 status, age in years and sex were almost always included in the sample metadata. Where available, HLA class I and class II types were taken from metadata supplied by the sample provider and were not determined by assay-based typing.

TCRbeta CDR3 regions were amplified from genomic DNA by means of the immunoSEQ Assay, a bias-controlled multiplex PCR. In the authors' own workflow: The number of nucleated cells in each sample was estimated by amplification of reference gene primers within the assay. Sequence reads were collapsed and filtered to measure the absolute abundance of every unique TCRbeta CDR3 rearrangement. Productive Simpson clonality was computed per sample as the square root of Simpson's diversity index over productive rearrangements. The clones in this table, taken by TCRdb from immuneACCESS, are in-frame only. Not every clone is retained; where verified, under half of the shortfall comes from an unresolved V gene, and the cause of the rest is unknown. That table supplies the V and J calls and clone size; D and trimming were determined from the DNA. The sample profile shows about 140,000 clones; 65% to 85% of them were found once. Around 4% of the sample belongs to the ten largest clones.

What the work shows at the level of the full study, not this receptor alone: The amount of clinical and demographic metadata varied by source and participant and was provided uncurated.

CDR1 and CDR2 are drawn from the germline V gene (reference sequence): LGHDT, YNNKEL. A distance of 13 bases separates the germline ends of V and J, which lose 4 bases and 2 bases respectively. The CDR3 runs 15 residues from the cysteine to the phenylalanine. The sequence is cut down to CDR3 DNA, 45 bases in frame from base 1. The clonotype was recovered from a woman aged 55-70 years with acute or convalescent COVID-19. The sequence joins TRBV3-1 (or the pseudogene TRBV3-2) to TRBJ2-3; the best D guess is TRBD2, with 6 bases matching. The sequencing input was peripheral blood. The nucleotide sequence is TGTGCCAGCAGCCCTGGCGGGGTAGCCACAGATACGCAGTATTTT. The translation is CASSPGGVATDTQYF.